These 4 T cell receptor beta chains originate from one sample sequenced in a study of cytomegalovirus exposure and HLA in healthy donors (dated by TCRdb to between 2016 and 2019). The receptor library was made with the immunoSEQ multiplex PCR assay. For the multiplex PCR, a mixture combining 60 forward primers for TCR Vbeta segments and 13 reverse primers for TCR Jbeta segments was used. In its TCRdb copy, this immuneACCESS table keeps in-frame sequences only and misses some clones. Where compared with another copy, unresolved V genes explain less than half of these, and the others have no known cause. The table of this sample itemizes roughly 120,000 clones. The ten top clones hold 1% of the sample. The sample comprised PBMCs. The receptor source for this set is a man aged 18 to 30 in good health and CMV-seronegative.

This chain connects TRBV2 to TRBJ1-1; TRBD1 matches 8 bases. Unmatched junction bases numbered 8, after V lost 7 bases and J lost 4 bases. CDR1 SNHLY and CDR2 FYNNEI come from the germline V gene. This CDR3 contains 14 residues. CDR3 in amino acids: CASTSTGERTEAFF. The CDR3 nucleotides read TGTGCCAGCACTTCGACAGGGGAGCGCACTGAAGCTTTCTTT.

The rearrangement links TRBV7-9 to TRBJ1-1; unclear D gene. The CDR3 extends over 11 amino acids. V was pared by 5 bases and J by 5 bases, with 6 bases between. Germline values: CDR1 SEHNR, CDR2 FQNEAQ (reference sequence). The CDR3 loop reads CASSRETEAFF. The CDR3 bases are TGTGCCAGCAGCAGAGAGACTGAAGCTTTCTTT.

CDR3 sequence reads: CASSWRDRGYEQYF. CDR3 in DNA: TGTGCCAGCAGCTGGCGGGACAGGGGGTACGAGCAGTACTTC. The chain is built from TRBV5-6 and TRBJ2-7, with TRBD1 identical over 11 bases. The CDR3 has 14 amino acids. Unmatched junction bases numbered 3, after V lost 3 bases and J lost 4 bases. Germline loops: CDR1 SGHDT, CDR2 YYEEEE. The whole variable domain, filled in from reference TRBV5-6 and TRBJ2-7, reads DAGVTQSPTHLIKTRGQQVTLRCSPKSGHDTVSWYQQALGQGPQFIFQYYEEEERQRGNFPDRFSGHQFPNYSSELNVNALLLGDSALYLCASSWRDRGYEQYFGPGTRLTVT.

The chain couples TRBV9 to TRBJ1-1; TRBD1 agrees at 9 bases. Germline V CDR1 and CDR2: SGDLS, YYNGEE. This CDR3 spans 15 amino acids. The ends lost 3 bases at V and 7 bases at J; junction bases unmatched: 10. DNA for the CDR3: TGTGCCAGCAGCGACTTAACAGGGGGCGGGGGTGAAGCTTTCTTT. Translated: CASSDLTGGGGEAFF.